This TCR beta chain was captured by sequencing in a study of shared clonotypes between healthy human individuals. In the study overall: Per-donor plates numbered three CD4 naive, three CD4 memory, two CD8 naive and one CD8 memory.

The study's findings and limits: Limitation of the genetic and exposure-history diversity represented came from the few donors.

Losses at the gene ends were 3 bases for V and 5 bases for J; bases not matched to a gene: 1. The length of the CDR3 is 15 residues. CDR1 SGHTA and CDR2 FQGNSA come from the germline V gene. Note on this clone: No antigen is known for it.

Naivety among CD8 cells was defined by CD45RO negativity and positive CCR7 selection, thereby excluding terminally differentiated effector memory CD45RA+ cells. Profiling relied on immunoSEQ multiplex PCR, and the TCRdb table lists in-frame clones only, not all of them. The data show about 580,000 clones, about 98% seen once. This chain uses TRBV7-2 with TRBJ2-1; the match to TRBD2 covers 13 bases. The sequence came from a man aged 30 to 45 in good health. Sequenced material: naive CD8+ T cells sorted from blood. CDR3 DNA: TGTGCCAGCAGCTTGGGACTAGCGGGACACAATGAGCAGTTCTTC. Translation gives CASSLGLAGHNEQFF. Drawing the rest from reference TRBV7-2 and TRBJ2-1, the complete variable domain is GAGVSQSPSNKVTEKGKDVELRCDPISGHTALYWYRQSLGQGLEFLIYFQGNSAPDKSGLPSDRFSAERTGGSVSTLTIQRTQQEDSAVYLCASSLGLAGHNEQFFGPGTRLTVL.